Described below is a single TCR beta chain sequence and its context. Assembly of TCR beta libraries relied on iRepertoire HTBI primers together with Arm-PCR of CDR3 regions. TCRdb re-called the multiplex PCR reads through MiXCR, storing one row per CDR3 protein. The sample includes 450,000 or so distinct CDR3 sequences, less than 25% of them seen just once. Time point defined: persistent/refractory GD, antithyroid drugs over 5 years with positive TRAb. Making the TCR library involved RNA that had been extracted from PBMCs. The data belong to a study of regulatory T cells in long-lasting Graves disease. This CDR3 has 15 residues. Germline CDR1 ENHRY, CDR2 SYGVKD. The V segment lost 4 bases and the J segment 0 bases; nucleotides outside the gene matches: 3.

V is TRBV10-3 and J is TRBJ2-7; 10 bases line up with TRBD1. Material: peripheral blood mononuclear cells (PBMCs), obtained when the disease was refractory, from a patient treated with antithyroid drugs. This receptor was taken from a female donor with Graves disease. In DNA form, the CDR3 reads TGTGCCATCAGTGGGGGACAGGGGAGCTCCTACGAGCAGTACTTC. Residues: CAISGGQGSSYEQYF.